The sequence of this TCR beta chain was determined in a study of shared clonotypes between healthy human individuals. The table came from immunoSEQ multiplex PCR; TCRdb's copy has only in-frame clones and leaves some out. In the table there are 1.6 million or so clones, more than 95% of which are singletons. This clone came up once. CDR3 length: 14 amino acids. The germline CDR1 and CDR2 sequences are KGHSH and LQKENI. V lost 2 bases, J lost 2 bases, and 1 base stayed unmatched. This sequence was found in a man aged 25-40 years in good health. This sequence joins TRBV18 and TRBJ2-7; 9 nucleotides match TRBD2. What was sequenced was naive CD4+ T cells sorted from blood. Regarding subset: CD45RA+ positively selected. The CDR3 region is CASSPGLAPYEQYF. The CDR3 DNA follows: TGTGCCAGCTCACCAGGACTAGCGCCCTACGAGCAGTACTTC.